The rows below give T cell receptor beta chains drawn from one sample of a study of cytomegalovirus exposure and HLA in healthy donors. Generated by immunoSEQ multiplex PCR, the TCRdb table keeps only in-frame clones and is missing some. The sample holds some 150,000 clones; approximately 88% are singletons and the top ten take less than 5.5%. The sequenced material came from PBMCs. Receptors were obtained from a man between 18 and 29 years old in good health and CMV-seropositive. Each CDR3 is given with its conserved first and last residue. A D gene is named only where the DNA matches it firmly. The size entry is marked missing in some rows and otherwise reads once, few, many or a size class.

>TRBJ1-2|14|TRBV6-5|TRBD1|.
TGTGCCAGCAGGAGGACAGGGCCTCACTATGGCTACACCTTC
CASRRTGPHYGYTF
>TRBJ1-1|14|TRBV9|.|.
TGTGCCAGCAGCGTCGCAGGTGGCGGGGCTGAAGCTTTCTTT
CASSVAGGGAEAFF
>TRBJ2-7|14|TRBV19|TRBD2|.
TGTGCCAGTTCTCCGAGCGGGAGTTTCTACGAGCAGTACTTC
CASSPSGSFYEQYF
>TRBJ2-7|15|TRBV18|TRBD2|.
TGTGCCAGCTCACCTTTGGGGGAGGGGACCTACGAGCAGTACTTC
CASSPLGEGTYEQYF
>TRBJ1-5|14|TRBV29-1|TRBD1|.
TGCAGCGTGCCGGGACAGAATAGCAATCAGCCCCAGCATTTT
CSVPGQNSNQPQHF
>TRBJ2-7|14|TRBV19|.|once
TGTGCCAGTAGTATAGTGGGGACATCGTACGAGCAGTACTTC
CASSIVGTSYEQYF
>TRBJ1-5|14|TRBV19|.|.
TGTGCCAGTAAGGATCAGGGACTAAGGCAGCCCCAGCATTTT
CASKDQGLRQPQHF
>TRBJ1-5|14|TRBV19|TRBD1|.
TGTGCCAGTAGTCCTACAGGGGGCAATCAGCCCCAGCATTTT
CASSPTGGNQPQHF
>TRBJ1-1|16|TRBV19|.|.
TGTGCCAGTAGTATGGTATGGCAGGGCCGGAACACTGAAGCTTTCTTT
CASSMVWQGRNTEAFF
>TRBJ2-5|13|TRBV5-6|.|.
TGTGCCAGCAGCTTGAATCCGCAAGAGACCCAGTACTTC
CASSLNPQETQYF
>TRBJ2-7|13|TRBV4-1|.|.
TGCGCCAGCAGCCAAGATAGGGGAAGCGAGCAGTACTTC
CASSQDRGSEQYF